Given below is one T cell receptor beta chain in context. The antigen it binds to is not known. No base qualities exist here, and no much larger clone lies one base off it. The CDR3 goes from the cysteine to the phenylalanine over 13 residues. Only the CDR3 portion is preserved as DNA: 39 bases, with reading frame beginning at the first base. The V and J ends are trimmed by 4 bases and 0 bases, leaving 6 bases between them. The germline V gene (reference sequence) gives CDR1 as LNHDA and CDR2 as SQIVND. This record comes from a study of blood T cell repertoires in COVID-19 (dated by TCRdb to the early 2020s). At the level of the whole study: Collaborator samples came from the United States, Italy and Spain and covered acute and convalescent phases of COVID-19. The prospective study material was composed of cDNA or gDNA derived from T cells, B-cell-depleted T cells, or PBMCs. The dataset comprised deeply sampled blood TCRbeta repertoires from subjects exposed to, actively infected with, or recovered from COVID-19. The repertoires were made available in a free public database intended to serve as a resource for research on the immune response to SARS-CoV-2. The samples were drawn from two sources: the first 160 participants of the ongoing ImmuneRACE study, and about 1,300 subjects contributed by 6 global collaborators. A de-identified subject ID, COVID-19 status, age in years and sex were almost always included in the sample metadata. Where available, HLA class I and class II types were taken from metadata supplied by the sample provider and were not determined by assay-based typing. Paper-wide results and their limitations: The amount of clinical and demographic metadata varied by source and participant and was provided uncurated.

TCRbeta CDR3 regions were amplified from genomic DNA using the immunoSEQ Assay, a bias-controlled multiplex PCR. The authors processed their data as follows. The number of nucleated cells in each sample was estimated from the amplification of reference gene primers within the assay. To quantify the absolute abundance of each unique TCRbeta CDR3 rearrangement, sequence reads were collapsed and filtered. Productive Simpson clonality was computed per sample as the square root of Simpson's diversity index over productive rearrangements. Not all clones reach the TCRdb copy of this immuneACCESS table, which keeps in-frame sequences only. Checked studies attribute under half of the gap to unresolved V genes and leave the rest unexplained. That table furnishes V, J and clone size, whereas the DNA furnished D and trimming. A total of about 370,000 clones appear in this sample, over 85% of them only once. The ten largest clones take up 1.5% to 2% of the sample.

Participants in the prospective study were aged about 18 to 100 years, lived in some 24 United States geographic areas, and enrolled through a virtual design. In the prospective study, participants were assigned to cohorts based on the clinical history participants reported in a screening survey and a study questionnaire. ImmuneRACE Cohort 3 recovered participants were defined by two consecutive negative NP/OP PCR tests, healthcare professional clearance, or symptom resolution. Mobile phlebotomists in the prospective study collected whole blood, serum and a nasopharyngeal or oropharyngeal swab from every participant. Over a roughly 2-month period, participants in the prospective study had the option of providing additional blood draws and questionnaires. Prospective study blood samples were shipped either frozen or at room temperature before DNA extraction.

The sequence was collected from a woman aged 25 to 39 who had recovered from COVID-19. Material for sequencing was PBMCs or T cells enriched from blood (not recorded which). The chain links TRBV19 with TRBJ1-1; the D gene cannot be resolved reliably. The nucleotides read TGTGCCAGTAGTACCCGTATGAACACTGAAGCTTTCTTT. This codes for CASSTRMNTEAFF.